Listed below are T cell receptor beta chains from one sample, sequenced in a study of identical twins' blood T cells. TCRdb reanalysed the 5' RACE reads using MiXCR and keeps one entry per CDR3 protein. This sample has hundreds of thousands of distinct CDR3 sequences, with 28% found just once. Sequencing was carried out using PBMCs. These TCRs come from a woman aged 18 to 55 in good health. Both conserved end residues are part of each CDR3. A D gene is named only where the DNA matches it firmly. Only some rows state a clone size, as once, few, many or a class for expanded clones.

j_call	d_call	clone_size	cdr3_length	v_call	cdr3_nt	cdr3_aa
TRBJ2-7	NA	NA	13	TRBV29-1	TGCAGCGTTCGCGGGACAGTTACCTACGAGCAGTACTTC	CSVRGTVTYEQYF
TRBJ2-2	TRBD2	many	17	TRBV5-1	TGCGCCAGCAGCTTGGCCGGCCTAGCGGGAGTAGTCGGGGAGCTGTTTTTT	CASSLAGLAGVVGELFF
TRBJ1-1	NA	few	16	TRBV6-2/TRBV6-3	TGTGCCAGCAGTCAAATACCAGGGGCGATGGGCACTGAAGCTTTCTTT	CASSQIPGAMGTEAFF
TRBJ2-7	NA	NA	13	TRBV6-5	TGTGCCAGCAGTTACGATGTGCGCCGTGAGCAGTACTTC	CASSYDVRREQYF
TRBJ2-1	NA	NA	14	TRBV29-1	TGCAGCGTTTCTCGGCTGAGCTCCTACAATGAGCAGTTCTTC	CSVSRLSSYNEQFF
TRBJ1-1	NA	many	12	TRBV23-1	TGCGCCAGCGTAACAGATCACACTGAAGCTTTCTTT	CASVTDHTEAFF
TRBJ2-3	TRBD2	NA	16	TRBV20-1	TGCAGTGCTAGAGTCACTAGCGCAAGAGTCACAGATACGCAGTATTTT	CSARVTSARVTDTQYF
TRBJ2-2	NA	NA	14	TRBV20-1	TGCAGTGCTAGAGACTCCCAGTACACCGGGGAGCTGTTTTTT	CSARDSQYTGELFF
TRBJ1-1	NA	few	12	TRBV29-1	TGCAGCGGTAGACAGGCGGGCACTGAAGCTTTCTTT	CSGRQAGTEAFF
TRBJ2-1	NA	few	12	TRBV9	TGTGCCAGCAGCGTATCGGGCGATGAGCAGTTCTTC	CASSVSGDEQFF
TRBJ1-1	NA	NA	14	TRBV5-1	TGCGCCAGCAGCTTTTCCCAGGGCGGCACTGAAACTTTCTTT	CASSFSQGGTETFF
TRBJ2-5	NA	few	13	TRBV6-2/TRBV6-3	TGTGCCAGCAGTCAACTAGTTGAAGAGACCCAGTACTTC	CASSQLVEETQYF
TRBJ2-5	NA	NA	13	TRBV10-3	TGTGTCATCACCGGATCGGTGTACGAGACCCAGTACTTC	CVITGSVYETQYF
TRBJ2-1	TRBD2	NA	16	TRBV15	TGTGCCACCAGCAATCTCCTAGCGGAGTCCTACAATGAGCAGTTCTTC	CATSNLLAESYNEQFF
TRBJ2-2	NA	few	15	TRBV20-1	TGCAGTGCTATTGTGCAGGGTGATACCCCCGGGGAGCTGTTTTTT	CSAIVQGDTPGELFF
TRBJ1-5	NA	NA	15	TRBV20-1	TGCAGTGCTAGACACAGGGAGGTCCCTGGTCAGCCCCAGCATTTT	CSARHREVPGQPQHF
TRBJ1-1	NA	NA	15	TRBV5-1	TGCGCCAGCAGCTCGGATGCAGGGTTGAGCACTGAAGCTTTCTTT	CASSSDAGLSTEAFF
TRBJ1-2	NA	NA	13	TRBV6-6	TGTGCCAGCAGTCCGGGACACAACTATGACTACACCTTC	CASSPGHNYDYTF
TRBJ2-5	NA	many	13	TRBV20-1	TGCAGTGCTAGAGATTTGTGGAAGGAGACCCAGTACTTC	CSARDLWKETQYF
TRBJ2-3	TRBD1	NA	15	TRBV6-1	TGTGCCAGCAGTGGGGGACAGGGGCACACAGATACGCGGTATTTT	CASSGGQGHTDTRYF
TRBJ2-7	NA	many	13	TRBV20-1	TGCAGTGCTAGATCCCGAATCTCCTACGAGCAGTACTTC	CSARSRISYEQYF
TRBJ1-1	NA	few	11	TRBV27	TGTGCCAGCACCTGGAGCGGGGAGGCTTTCTTT	CASTWSGEAFF
TRBJ1-1	NA	few	11	TRBV6-2/TRBV6-3	TGTGCCAGCAATGAAAACACTGAAGCTTTCTTT	CASNENTEAFF
TRBJ1-1	NA	NA	14	TRBV6-1	TGTGCCAGCAGCAAACAAGGACTTAACACTGAAGCTTTCTTT	CASSKQGLNTEAFF
TRBJ2-1	TRBD2	few	15	TRBV2	TGTGCCAGCCGCGGACTAGCGGCTTCCTACAATGAGCAGTTCTTC	CASRGLAASYNEQFF
TRBJ1-2	TRBD1	few	13	TRBV12-3/TRBV12-4	TGTGCCAGCAGTTCCTCGGACAGGCGCAGCTACACCTTC	CASSSSDRRSYTF
TRBJ1-1	NA	NA	13	TRBV29-1	TGCAGCGGGCGAGGGGCACTAAACACTGAAGCTTTCTTT	CSGRGALNTEAFF
TRBJ2-7	NA	NA	15	TRBV15	TGTGCCACCAGCAGAGAGCTTACACTCTTTGTCGAGCAGTACTTC	CATSRELTLFVEQYF
TRBJ1-1	NA	NA	13	TRBV19	TGTGCCAGTAGTTTTCAGGTTAACACTGAAGCTTTCTTT	CASSFQVNTEAFF
TRBJ2-5	TRBD1	few	14	TRBV5-1	TGCGCCAGCAGCTTACAGGGGGATCAAGAGACCCAGTACTTC	CASSLQGDQETQYF
TRBJ1-3	NA	few	14	TRBV19	TGTGCCAGTAGTGTGGACGCGGATGGAAACACCATATATTTT	CASSVDADGNTIYF
TRBJ2-1	NA	many	13	TRBV7-6	TGTGCCAGCAGCTTCGGGCTTATCGGTGAGCAGTTCTTC	CASSFGLIGEQFF
TRBJ2-2	TRBD2	few	18	TRBV6-5	TGTGCCAGCAGTTCCACCCCCGGGACTAGCGTGTGGACCGGGGAGCTGTTTTTT	CASSSTPGTSVWTGELFF
TRBJ1-6	NA	few	16	TRBV28	TGTGCCAGCAGTTTTACCGGGGGCCAGTATAATTCACCCCTCCACTTT	CASSFTGGQYNSPLHF
TRBJ2-3	NA	NA	13	TRBV18	TGTGCCAGCTCACAAATGACAGAAGATACGCAGTATTTT	CASSQMTEDTQYF
TRBJ1-2	NA	few	12	TRBV6-6	TGTGCCAGCAGGGCAGGGTTGGGTGGCCACACCTTC	CASRAGLGGHTF
TRBJ1-3	NA	NA	15	TRBV7-9	TGTGCCAGCAGCTTACTGAGGGACTCTGGAAACACCATATATTTT	CASSLLRDSGNTIYF
TRBJ2-3	NA	few	13	TRBV20-1	TGCAGTGCTAGCCTAGAACAGACAGATACGCAGTATTTT	CSASLEQTDTQYF
TRBJ2-2	NA	few	14	TRBV12-3/TRBV12-4	TGTGCCACCCACCGGGGCTTGAACACCGGGGAGCTGTTTTTT	CATHRGLNTGELFF
TRBJ1-2	NA	NA	15	TRBV11-2	TGTGCCAGCAGCTTAGACCAGGCGGTAAGCTATGGCTACACCTTC	CASSLDQAVSYGYTF
TRBJ2-1	TRBD2	few	18	TRBV20-1	TGCAGTGCTCTAACGGGACTAGCGGGAGCGGGTACCTACAATGAGCAGTTCTTC	CSALTGLAGAGTYNEQFF
TRBJ2-1	NA	few	13	TRBV29-1	TGCAGCGTTGAAGGGGCGGACTACAATGAGCAGTTCTTC	CSVEGADYNEQFF
TRBJ1-5	NA	few	12	TRBV20-1	TGCTGTGCTAGAGGGGCGGGGGAGCCCCAGCATTTT	CCARGAGEPQHF
TRBJ2-3	NA	many	14	TRBV20-1	TGCAGTGCTAGAGGCCCAGTAAGCACAGATACGCAGTATTTT	CSARGPVSTDTQYF
TRBJ2-3	NA	few	13	TRBV20-1	TGCAGTGCTTTAGGGGAGTCGGCAGATACGCAGTATTTT	CSALGESADTQYF
TRBJ1-6	TRBD1	few	14	TRBV7-9	TGTGCCAGCAGCATACAGGGGTGGAATTCACCCCTCCACTTT	CASSIQGWNSPLHF
TRBJ1-2	NA	NA	12	TRBV10-3	TGTGCCATCAGGGGAGGGACGTATGGCTACACCTTC	CAIRGGTYGYTF
TRBJ2-1	TRBD1	NA	16	TRBV6-2/TRBV6-3	TGTGCCAGCAGTCCGACCGGGACAGGTTTTTACAATGAGCAGTTCTTC	CASSPTGTGFYNEQFF
TRBJ1-5	TRBD1	NA	14	TRBV27	TGTGCCAGCAGTACGGACAGGGATGGTCAGCCCCAGCATTTT	CASSTDRDGQPQHF
TRBJ2-3	NA	few	15	TRBV6-6	TGTGCCAGCAGGCCCTTTAAGGCCCTCACAGATACGCAGTATTTT	CASRPFKALTDTQYF
TRBJ1-5	NA	few	13	TRBV6-5	TGTGCCAGCAGGGCCTCAAGGAATCAGCCCCAGCATTTT	CASRASRNQPQHF
TRBJ1-2	NA	few	16	TRBV28	TGTGCCAGCAGTTCACCTTGGGGGCAGGAGAACTATGGCTACACCTTC	CASSSPWGQENYGYTF
TRBJ1-5	NA	NA	14	TRBV2	TGTGCCAGCAGACCGTCGGGGGACAATCAGCCCCAGCATTTT	CASRPSGDNQPQHF
TRBJ2-7	NA	few	14	TRBV9	TGTGCCAGCAGCCCTGACGGACCCTCCTACGAGCAGTACTTC	CASSPDGPSYEQYF
TRBJ1-3	NA	few	12	TRBV2	TGTGCCAGCCTTAAACAATTCGACACCATATATTTT	CASLKQFDTIYF